The source of this T cell receptor (beta chain) is a study of T cell responses to AZD1222 COVID-19 vaccine. Notes on this clone: Its antigen is not known.

The study, taken as a whole, reports: Repertoire sampling occurred only after the peak T cell response. An increase in Spike-specific TCR breadth and depth was observed after two AZD1222 doses. With dominance at 160-218 and 743-854, vaccine-associated CD4 TCRs spanned spike. Baseline seropositivity occurred in only a handful of AZD1222 recipients.

Profiling relied on immunoSEQ multiplex PCR, and the TCRdb table lists in-frame clones only, not all of them. The sample includes 120,000 to 150,000 clones, about 89% of them seen just once. V lost 4 bases, J lost 5 bases, and 4 bases stayed unmatched. CDR1 is SGDLS, CDR2 YYNGEE, per germline. The CDR3 is 15 residues long. The input for sequencing was peripheral blood, taken on day 0 of MenACWY control vaccination. The TCR was taken from an adult in good health. The chain uses TRBV9 and TRBJ2-1; 12 bases are a match to TRBD2. CDR3 nucleotide sequence: TGTGCCAGCAGCCCCCGACTAGCGGGAGACAATGAGCAGTTCTTC. It yields the protein CASSPRLAGDNEQFF.